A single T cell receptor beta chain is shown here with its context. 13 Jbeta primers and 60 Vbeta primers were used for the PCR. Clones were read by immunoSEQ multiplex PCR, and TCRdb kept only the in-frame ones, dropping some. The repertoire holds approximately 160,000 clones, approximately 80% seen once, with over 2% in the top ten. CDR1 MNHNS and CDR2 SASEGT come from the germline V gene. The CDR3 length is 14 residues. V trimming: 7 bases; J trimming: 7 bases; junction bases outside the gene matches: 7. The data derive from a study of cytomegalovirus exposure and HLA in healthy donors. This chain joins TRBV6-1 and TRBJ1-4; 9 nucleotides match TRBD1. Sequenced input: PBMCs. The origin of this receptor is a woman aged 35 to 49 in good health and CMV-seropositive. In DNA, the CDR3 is TGTGCCAGCACCAGGGACAGGGAAGGTGAAAAACTGTTTTTT. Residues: CASTRDREGEKLFF.